This TCR beta chain was captured in a study of T and B cells in COVID-19 patients. Whole-study results and caveats: Clonality of TRB repertoires was high in active COVID-19; recovery brought above-healthy diversity and richness.

Germline values: CDR1 KGHSH, CDR2 LQKENI. V gave up 3 bases and J gave up 4 bases, with 13 bases separating them. CDR3 length: 16 residues. This clonotype ranks as medium-sized. What it binds is not known. TRB rearrangements were amplified by multiplex PCR with BIOMED2 TRB-A/B primers. Using its own MiXCR run on the multiplex PCR reads, TCRdb lists one record per CDR3 protein. The repertoire holds some 5,800 distinct CDR3 sequences, with about a quarter as singletons. Each TRB amplification used 250-500 ng of genomic DNA from blood. The sequence came from a human donor with active COVID-19. This sequence joins TRBV18 and TRBJ2-6; no firm D call. The sample consisted of blood. The CDR3 protein is CASSPGPVRGANVLTF. The CDR3 DNA follows: TGTGCCAGCTCACCTGGCCCGGTGAGGGGGGCCAACGTCCTGACTTTC.